The 30 T cell receptor beta chains in this list originate from one sample, sequenced in a study of OX40 agonist ivuxolimab in advanced cancers. Using immunoSEQ multiplex PCR, the repertoire was profiled, and TCRdb retains in-frame clones only, with some absent. The sample holds some 86,000 clones, about nine tenths seen once. The material was CD4+ or CD8+ T cells sorted from blood, obtained in a trial of the OX40 agonist ivuxolimab. Receptor source: an adult with an advanced solid tumor such as melanoma, head and neck, liver or kidney cancer.

CDR3 coding DNA: TGTGCCAGCTCACCACAGGGGGACCTGAGAATGGCCGAGCAGTTCTTC. Its translation: CASSPQGDLRMAEQFF. The V and J genes are TRBV18 and TRBJ2-1; D may be TRBD1 (6 bases). This CDR3 region has 16 residues. In germline, CDR1 is KGHSH, CDR2 LQKENI. V was cut by 1 base and J by 10 bases, with 20 bases left in between.

V gene TRBV19 combines with J gene TRBJ1-2; TRBD1 agrees at 8 bases. The CDR3 totals 15 residues. In germline, CDR1 is LNHDA, CDR2 SQIVND (reference sequence). Trimming cost V 7 bases and J 5 bases; bases outside gene matches: 12. The CDR3 nucleotides are TGTGCCAGTACCCGCCGGGACAGGCTTTTGTATGGCTACACCTTC. This gives the protein CASTRRDRLLYGYTF. Looking up the rest from reference TRBV19 and TRBJ1-2 gives the full variable domain: DGGITQSPKYLFRKEGQNVTLSCEQNLNHDAMYWYRQDPGQGLRLIYYSQIVNDFQKGDIAEGYSVSREKKESFPLTVTSAQKNPTAFYLCASTRRDRLLYGYTFGSGTRLTVV.

V usage is TRBV7-9 and J usage is TRBJ1-1; 8 bases are a match to TRBD1. V was pared by 4 bases and J by 5 bases, with 12 bases of the junction left unmatched. This CDR3 has 16 residues. The germline V gene has CDR1 SEHNR and CDR2 FQNEAQ (reference sequence). The CDR3 DNA is TGTGCCAGCAGCTCTAAGGGGACAGGAGAAAGGACTGAAGCTTTCTTT. This codes for CASSSKGTGERTEAFF.

This clone was detected once. The J gene is TRBJ2-5, the V gene TRBV25-1, with a possible D match to TRBD1 (5 bases). CDR1 is MGHDK, CDR2 SYGVNS, per germline. This CDR3 is built from 13 residues. The V gene lost 7 bases and the J gene lost 4 bases, with 13 bases spanning the gap. The CDR3 DNA sequence: TGTGCCAGCAAATTCAGGGAAGGAGAGACCCAGTACTTC. Its translation is CASKFREGETQYF.

J is TRBJ1-4 and V is TRBV18, with a weak D call TRBD1 (6 bases). Per the germline V gene, CDR1 is KGHSH and CDR2 is LQKENI. This CDR3 contains 17 residues. Deletions cut 2 bases from V and 0 bases from J, with 13 bases between. The CDR3 here is CASSPWQGTATNEKLFF. In DNA form, the CDR3 reads TGTGCCAGCTCACCATGGCAGGGGACTGCAACTAATGAAAAACTGTTTTTT.

V usage is TRBV19 and J usage is TRBJ2-4; a weak D match, TRBD1 (5 bases). CDR3 length equals 14 residues. Per the germline V gene, CDR1 is LNHDA and CDR2 is SQIVND (reference sequence). Trimming removed 8 bases from V and 2 bases from J, with 13 bases in between. The CDR3 nucleotides are TGTGCCAGTCGACAGACAATTTCCAAAAACATTCAGTACTTC. Its translation is CASRQTISKNIQYF.

This CDR3 is CASSPPPYEQYF. Here the CDR3 DNA reads TGTGCCAGCAGCCCCCCGCCCTACGAGCAGTACTTC. The rearrangement joins TRBV7-2 to TRBJ2-7; D gene unclear. Germline CDR1 and CDR2: SGHTA and FQGNSA. V lost 5 bases, J lost 2 bases, and 7 bases lay in between. This CDR3 is 12 amino acids long.

The chain joins TRBV6-1 to TRBJ2-2, with 13 bases aligning to TRBD2. J lost 7 bases, V lost 5 bases, and 4 bases had no gene match. The CDR3 runs 15 residues. From germline, CDR1 is MNHNS and CDR2 SASEGT. Here the CDR3 reads CASSRLAGGGGELFF. The CDR3, as DNA: TGTGCCAGCAGTCGACTAGCGGGGGGCGGCGGGGAGCTGTTTTTT.

This rearrangement joins TRBV6-5 to TRBJ2-7, with D possibly matching TRBD2 (6 bases). Germline-derived CDR1 and CDR2 are MNHEY and SVGAGI. V was cut by 8 bases and J by 3 bases, with 17 bases left in between. This CDR3 region has 14 residues. The CDR3 DNA sequence: TGTGCCAGCCTCTCGGGGGTCGGTAGCTACGAGCAGTACTTC. This translates into CASLSGVGSYEQYF.

The J gene is TRBJ1-4, the V gene TRBV30; maybe TRBD1 (6 bases). Per the germline V gene, CDR1 is GTSNPN and CDR2 is SVGIG (reference sequence). CDR3 size: 16 residues. Trimming shortened V by 2 bases and J by 4 bases, and 17 bases separated the two germline ends. The CDR3 coding sequence is TGTGCCTGGAGTATAGGTCGGACAGCTTTTAATGAAAAACTGTTTTTT. Translation: CAWSIGRTAFNEKLFF. The whole variable domain, filled in from reference TRBV30 and TRBJ1-4, reads SQTIHQWPATLVQPVGSPLSLECTVEGTSNPNLYWYRQAAGRGLQLLFYSVGIGQISSEVPQNLSASRPQDRQFILSSKKLLLSDSGFYLCAWSIGRTAFNEKLFFGSGTQLSVL.

This clone was recorded a few times. V usage is TRBV19 and J usage is TRBJ1-5; possible D gene TRBD1, 5 bases. The CDR3 covers 15 residues. Trimming removed 6 bases from V and 0 bases from J, with 12 bases in between. Germline V gives CDR1 LNHDA, CDR2 SQIVND (reference sequence). CDR3 bases: TGTGCCAGTAGCCGAGAGGGGTATAGCAATCAGCCCCAGCATTTT. Protein product: CASSREGYSNQPQHF.

The rearrangement joins TRBV5-1 to TRBJ1-2; weak D call: TRBD1 (5 bases). The CDR3 is made up of 16 amino acids. Trimming removed 0 bases at V and 4 bases at J, with 16 bases between. Germline CDR1 SGHRS, CDR2 YFSETQ. In DNA form, the CDR3 reads TGCGCCAGCAGCTTGGATACGGGGCCTCCTGGCTATGGCTACACCTTC. The encoded protein is CASSLDTGPPGYGYTF.

To note about this clone: Different DNA sequences within this sample yield the same CDR3. The CDR3 sequence: CATGYNEQFF. The CDR3 region has the DNA TGTGCCACAGGTTACAATGAGCAGTTCTTC. V usage is TRBV6-6 and J usage is TRBJ2-1; D ambiguous. Trimming took off 10 bases at V and 4 bases at J, with 5 bases between the two ends. This CDR3 spans 10 amino acids. Looked up from germline, CDR1 is MNHNY and CDR2 is SVGAGI (reference sequence).

The J gene is TRBJ2-2, the V gene TRBV4-1, with D perhaps given as TRBD1 or TRBD2 (6 bases each). The CDR3 length is 15 residues. Germline-derived CDR1 and CDR2 are MGHRA and YSYEKL. Trimming took 3 bases from V and 4 from J, leaving 12 bases between them. Here the CDR3 DNA reads TGCGCCAGCAGCCACCCCAGGGGAGGCACCGGGGAGCTGTTTTTT. It translates to CASSHPRGGTGELFF.

J is TRBJ1-2 and V is TRBV5-5; 7 bases align to TRBD1. This CDR3 has 16 amino acids. V trimming: 4 bases; J trimming: 6 bases; junction bases outside the gene matches: 15. Germline values: CDR1 SGHKS, CDR2 YYEKEE (reference sequence). The CDR3 is CASSRTTGYELNGYTF. The CDR3 DNA reads TGTGCCAGCAGCCGGACGACAGGGTATGAATTAAATGGCTACACCTTC.

This clone was counted once. This sequence joins TRBV18 and TRBJ2-5, with D possibly matching TRBD1 (6 bases). This CDR3 is 15 amino acids long. V lost 3 bases to trimming and J lost 2 bases, with 13 bases between them. Germline loops: CDR1 KGHSH, CDR2 LQKENI. Here the CDR3 DNA reads TGTGCCAGCTCACCGAGAAGACAGGAGCAAGAGACCCAGTACTTC. As protein: CASSPRRQEQETQYF.

The CDR3: CASSIVGVDYGYTF. CDR3 sequence (DNA): TGTGCCAGTAGTATAGTTGGGGTTGACTATGGCTACACCTTC. The genes are TRBV19 and TRBJ1-2; D unresolved. With 1 base removed from V and 3 bases from J, the gap between germline ends came to 9 bases. The germline CDR1 and CDR2 sequences are LNHDA and SQIVND (reference sequence). The CDR3 is made up of 14 amino acids.

This clone appeared a single time. J is TRBJ2-2 and V is TRBV11-2; 10 positions agree with TRBD2. The CDR3 loop spans 15 amino acids. Germline V lookup: CDR1 SGHAT, CDR2 FQNNGV. Losses at the gene ends were 5 bases for V and 1 base for J; bases not matched to a gene: 1. The CDR3 bases are TGTGCCAGCAGCCCTAGCGGGGGGAACACCGGGGAGCTGTTTTTT. Its translation is CASSPSGGNTGELFF.

The V call is TRBV9, the J call TRBJ2-3; 11 bases fit TRBD2. V was pared by 2 bases and J by 3 bases, with 5 bases of the junction left unmatched. Germline CDR1 and CDR2: SGDLS and YYNGEE. The CDR3 loop spans 16 amino acids. The CDR3 region is CASSVHSGGATDTQYF. DNA of the CDR3: TGTGCCAGCAGCGTTCATAGCGGGGGGGCTACAGATACGCAGTATTTT.

The rearrangement joins TRBV7-8 to TRBJ2-3; 9 bases agree with TRBD2. The V gene end was trimmed by 3 bases and the J gene end by 6 bases; junction bases not matched to a gene: 10. CDR1 is SGHVS, CDR2 FQNEAQ, per germline. This CDR3 spans 16 amino acids. The CDR3 region has the DNA TGTGCCAGCAGCTTTTTACGGCGGGGGGGCCCGGATACGCAGTATTTT. Amino acid sequence: CASSFLRRGGPDTQYF.

V is TRBV5-1 and J is TRBJ2-3; 10 bases map to TRBD2. The CDR3 length is 16 residues. V lost 4 bases to trimming and J lost 2 bases; unmatched junction nucleotides: 7. From germline, CDR1 is SGHRS and CDR2 YFSETQ. CDR3 sequence: CASSIISGGNTDTQYF. CDR3 coding DNA: TGCGCCAGCAGCATTATTAGCGGGGGGAACACAGATACGCAGTATTTT. The variable domain in full, with the rest retrieved from reference TRBV5-1 and TRBJ2-3, is KAGVTQTPRYLIKTRGQQVTLSCSPISGHRSVSWYQQTPGQGLQFLFEYFSETQRNKGNFPGRFSGRQFSNSRSEMNVSTLELGDSALYLCASSIISGGNTDTQYFGPGTRLTVL.

The gene calls are TRBV6-6 and TRBJ1-1; possible D gene TRBD1, 6 bases. From germline, CDR1 is MNHNY and CDR2 SVGAGI (reference sequence). The CDR3 runs to 15 residues. V lost 0 bases to trimming and J lost 2 bases, with 10 bases between them. The CDR3 DNA sequence: TGTGCCAGCAGTTACTCCCGACAGGCCAACACTGAAGCTTTCTTT. It yields the protein CASSYSRQANTEAFF.

This rearrangement joins TRBV30 to TRBJ1-6; no reliable D call. CDR3 length equals 14 residues. V was trimmed by 5 bases and J by 13 bases, leaving 21 bases between them. CDR1 and CDR2 from the germline V gene are GTSNPN and SVGIG (reference sequence). CDR3 sequence: CAWGGLTFGFPLHF. The CDR3 DNA reads TGTGCCTGGGGAGGTCTGACATTCGGCTTCCCCCTCCACTTT.

This clone was observed once. The V gene is TRBV2, the J gene TRBJ2-1, with unresolved D. This CDR3 is 14 amino acids long. With 0 bases removed from V and 10 bases from J, the gap between germline ends came to 13 bases. From germline, CDR1 is SNHLY and CDR2 FYNNEI. The CDR3 nucleotides are TGTGCCAGCAGTGAAGCGCTTCCCACCGGCGAGCAGTTCTTC. Translated, it gives CASSEALPTGEQFF.

The chain uses TRBV5-8 and TRBJ1-3, with D tentatively TRBD1 (5 bases). The CDR3 runs 15 residues. V gave up 1 base and J gave up 6 bases, with 14 bases separating them. Germline CDR1 reads SGHTS; CDR2 reads YDEGEE. The CDR3 is CASSLKAGPVNTIYF. The CDR3, as DNA: TGTGCCAGCAGCTTGAAAGCAGGGCCTGTAAACACCATATATTTT.

This clone was seen once. The chain recombines TRBV18 with TRBJ2-2, with 12 bases lining up with TRBD2. The ends lost 1 base at V and 0 bases at J; junction bases unmatched: 6. The CDR3 sequence is 19 residues long. Germline assignment: CDR1 KGHSH and CDR2 LQKENI. Written as DNA, the CDR3 is TGTGCCAGCTCACCACGGAGCACTAGCGGGGGGCCGAACACCGGGGAGCTGTTTTTT. Its protein is CASSPRSTSGGPNTGELFF.

This sequence joins TRBV4-1 and TRBJ2-5, with a possible D match to TRBD1 (5 bases). Germline lookup yields CDR1 MGHRA and CDR2 YSYEKL. The ends were cut back, 0 bases at V and 1 base at J, with 6 bases in the middle. The CDR3 extends over 14 amino acids. CDR3 sequence: CASSQDRVQETQYF. The DNA of the CDR3 is TGCGCCAGCAGCCAAGACAGGGTCCAAGAGACCCAGTACTTC.

The chain recombines TRBV2 with TRBJ1-1; D is unclear. V lost 6 bases, J lost 4 bases, and 12 bases lay in between. This CDR3 comprises 13 residues. Germline V gene data show CDR1 as SNHLY and CDR2 as FYNNEI. CDR3 amino acids: CASSLILSTEAFF. The DNA for the CDR3 is TGTGCCAGCAGCCTGATCCTCTCCACTGAAGCTTTCTTT.

The V and J genes are TRBV6-5 and TRBJ1-1; D uncertain. In germline, CDR1 is MNHEY, CDR2 SVGAGI. This CDR3 spans 14 amino acids. V was pared by 0 bases and J by 0 bases, with 5 bases between. DNA of the CDR3: TGTGCCAGCAGTTACTCGCGGTTGAACACTGAAGCTTTCTTT. This codes for CASSYSRLNTEAFF.

J is TRBJ1-3 and V is TRBV5-1; 9 bases line up with TRBD1. The length of the CDR3 is 17 residues. CDR1 and CDR2 from the germline V gene are SGHRS and YFSETQ. V was clipped by 1 base and J by 1 base; unmatched bases: 6. The CDR3 DNA follows: TGCGCCAGCAGCTTGTCCGGGACAGGGCCGTCTGGAAACACCATATATTTT. It specifies CASSLSGTGPSGNTIYF. Combining the CDR3 with reference TRBV5-1 and TRBJ1-3 gives the whole variable domain KAGVTQTPRYLIKTRGQQVTLSCSPISGHRSVSWYQQTPGQGLQFLFEYFSETQRNKGNFPGRFSGRQFSNSRSEMNVSTLELGDSALYLCASSLSGTGPSGNTIYFGEGSWLTVV.